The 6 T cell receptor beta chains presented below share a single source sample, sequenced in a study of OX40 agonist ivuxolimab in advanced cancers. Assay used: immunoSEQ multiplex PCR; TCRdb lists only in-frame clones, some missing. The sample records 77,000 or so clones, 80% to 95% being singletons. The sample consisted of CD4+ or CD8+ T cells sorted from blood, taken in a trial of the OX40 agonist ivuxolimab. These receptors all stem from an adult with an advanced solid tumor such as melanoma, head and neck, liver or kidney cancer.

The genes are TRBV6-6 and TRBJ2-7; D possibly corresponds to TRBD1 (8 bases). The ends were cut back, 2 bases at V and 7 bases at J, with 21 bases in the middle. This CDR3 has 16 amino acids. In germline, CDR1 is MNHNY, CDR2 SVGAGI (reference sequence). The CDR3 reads CASSYGAGGTGGEQYF. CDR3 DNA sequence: TGTGCCAGCAGTTACGGTGCCGGGGGGACAGGAGGTGAGCAGTACTTC.

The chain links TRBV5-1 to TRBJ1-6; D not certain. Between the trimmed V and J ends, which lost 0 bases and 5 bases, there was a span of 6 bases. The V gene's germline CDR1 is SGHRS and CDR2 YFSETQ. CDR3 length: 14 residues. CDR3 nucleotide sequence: TGCGCCAGCAGCTTGGACGGGGATAATTCACCCCTCCACTTT. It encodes CASSLDGDNSPLHF.

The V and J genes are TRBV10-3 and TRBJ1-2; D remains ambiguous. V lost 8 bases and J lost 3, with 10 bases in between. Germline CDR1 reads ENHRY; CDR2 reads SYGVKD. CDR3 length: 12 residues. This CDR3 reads CAIGEGDYGYTF. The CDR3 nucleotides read TGTGCCATCGGCGAGGGAGACTATGGCTACACCTTC.

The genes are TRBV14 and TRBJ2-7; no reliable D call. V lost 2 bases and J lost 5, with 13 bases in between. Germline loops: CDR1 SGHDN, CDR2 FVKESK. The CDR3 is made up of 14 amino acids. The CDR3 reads CASSQWRGLDEQYF. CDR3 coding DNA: TGTGCCAGCAGCCAATGGAGAGGTTTGGACGAGCAGTACTTC.

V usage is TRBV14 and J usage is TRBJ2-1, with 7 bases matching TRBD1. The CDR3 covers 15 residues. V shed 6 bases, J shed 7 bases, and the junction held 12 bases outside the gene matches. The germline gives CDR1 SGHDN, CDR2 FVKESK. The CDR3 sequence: CASSSRQGSWNEQFF. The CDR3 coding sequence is TGTGCCAGCAGTAGCAGACAGGGCAGTTGGAATGAGCAGTTCTTC.

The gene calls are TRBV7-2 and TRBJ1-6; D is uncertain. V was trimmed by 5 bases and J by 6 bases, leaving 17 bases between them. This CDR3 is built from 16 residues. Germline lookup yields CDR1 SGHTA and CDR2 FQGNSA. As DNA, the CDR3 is TGTGCCAGCAGCCCCGAGAGTGGTCTGACTAATTCACCCCTCCACTTT. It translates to CASSPESGLTNSPLHF.